Listed below are T cell receptor beta chains from one sample, sequenced in a study of T cell responses to AZD1222 COVID-19 vaccine. The protocol was immunoSEQ multiplex PCR, while the TCRdb copy is restricted to in-frame clones and leaves out a portion. The sample lists approximately 70,000 clones, roughly 80% occurring once. The source material was peripheral blood, sampled on day 0 of AZD1222 vaccination. All receptors come from an adult in good health. Each CDR3 is given with its conserved first and last residue. Fields, in order: J gene, D gene, clone size, V gene, CDR3 protein, CDR3 DNA. A D gene is named only where the DNA matches it firmly. Rows give clone size only sometimes, using once, few, many, or a class for an expanded clone.

J gene: TRBJ2-2; D gene: -; clone size: many; V gene: TRBV6-2/TRBV6-3; CDR3 protein: CASRPGPGRNTGELFF; CDR3 DNA: TGTGCCAGCAGACCTGGCCCTGGGAGAAACACCGGGGAGCTGTTTTTT
J gene: TRBJ2-7; D gene: TRBD2; clone size: -; V gene: TRBV9; CDR3 protein: CASSVFGGGVYEQYF; CDR3 DNA: TGTGCCAGCAGCGTATTCGGCGGGGGGGTCTACGAGCAGTACTTC
J gene: TRBJ1-5; D gene: TRBD1; clone size: -; V gene: TRBV2; CDR3 protein: CASRDRFSNQPQHF; CDR3 DNA: TGTGCCAGCAGGGACAGGTTTAGCAATCAGCCCCAGCATTTT
J gene: TRBJ1-2; D gene: -; clone size: -; V gene: TRBV4-1; CDR3 protein: CASSQVDGSMGGYTF; CDR3 DNA: TGCGCCAGCAGCCAAGTCGATGGATCTATGGGCGGCTACACCTTC
J gene: TRBJ2-7; D gene: -; clone size: -; V gene: TRBV27; CDR3 protein: CASSYTSLSGEQYF; CDR3 DNA: TGTGCCAGCAGTTATACTAGCTTATCGGGCGAGCAGTACTTC
J gene: TRBJ2-7; D gene: -; clone size: -; V gene: TRBV2; CDR3 protein: CASSEEMGYEQYF; CDR3 DNA: TGTGCCAGCAGTGAAGAGATGGGCTACGAGCAGTACTTC
J gene: TRBJ2-2; D gene: -; clone size: once; V gene: TRBV12-3/TRBV12-4; CDR3 protein: CAMTRGTGELFF; CDR3 DNA: TGTGCCATGACGAGGGGCACCGGGGAGCTGTTTTTT
J gene: TRBJ1-3; D gene: -; clone size: -; V gene: TRBV28; CDR3 protein: CASSSRAHPYSGNTIYF; CDR3 DNA: TGTGCCAGCAGTAGCCGGGCCCACCCTTACTCTGGAAACACCATATATTTT
J gene: TRBJ2-3; D gene: TRBD1; clone size: -; V gene: TRBV6-2/TRBV6-3; CDR3 protein: CASIPGTGSTDTQYF; CDR3 DNA: TGTGCCAGCATCCCCGGGACAGGGAGCACAGATACGCAGTATTTT
J gene: TRBJ2-3; D gene: -; clone size: -; V gene: TRBV29-1; CDR3 protein: CSVGRRVNTQYF; CDR3 DNA: TGCAGCGTTGGGAGGAGGGTTAATACGCAGTATTTT
J gene: TRBJ1-2; D gene: TRBD1; clone size: -; V gene: TRBV9; CDR3 protein: CASSAGQGAYGYTF; CDR3 DNA: TGTGCCAGCAGCGCAGGACAGGGGGCCTATGGCTACACCTTC
J gene: TRBJ2-7; D gene: -; clone size: few; V gene: TRBV28; CDR3 protein: CASSFTLPGLSYEQYF; CDR3 DNA: TGTGCCAGCAGTTTCACCCTGCCGGGACTTTCCTACGAGCAGTACTTC
J gene: TRBJ2-2; D gene: TRBD1; clone size: -; V gene: TRBV27; CDR3 protein: CASSIRPGQGNTGELFF; CDR3 DNA: TGTGCCAGCAGCATCAGGCCGGGACAGGGGAACACCGGGGAGCTGTTTTTT
J gene: TRBJ1-1; D gene: -; clone size: -; V gene: TRBV6-4; CDR3 protein: CASSPTRTAPRAFF; CDR3 DNA: TGTGCCAGCAGTCCCACCCGGACAGCGCCGAGGGCTTTCTTT
J gene: TRBJ2-7; D gene: TRBD2; clone size: -; V gene: TRBV15; CDR3 protein: CATSRGTSGGHEQYF; CDR3 DNA: TGTGCCACCAGCAGAGGCACTAGCGGGGGCCACGAGCAGTACTTC
J gene: TRBJ1-4; D gene: TRBD1; clone size: -; V gene: TRBV29-1; CDR3 protein: CSVVGDREKQNEKLFF; CDR3 DNA: TGCAGCGTTGTCGGGGACAGGGAAAAACAAAATGAAAAACTGTTTTTT
J gene: TRBJ1-2; D gene: -; clone size: -; V gene: TRBV21-1; CDR3 protein: CASSKAGEPHGYTF; CDR3 DNA: TGTGCCAGCAGCAAAGCGGGCGAGCCCCATGGCTACACCTTC
J gene: TRBJ2-2; D gene: -; clone size: -; V gene: TRBV6-2/TRBV6-3; CDR3 protein: CASSLKGDNTGELFF; CDR3 DNA: TGTGCCAGCAGTTTGAAGGGGGATAACACCGGGGAGCTGTTTTTT
J gene: TRBJ2-7; D gene: TRBD2; clone size: -; V gene: TRBV4-3; CDR3 protein: CASSQAGGLGEQYF; CDR3 DNA: TGCGCCAGCAGCCAAGCGGGGGGATTGGGCGAGCAGTACTTC
J gene: TRBJ2-1; D gene: TRBD1; clone size: -; V gene: TRBV18; CDR3 protein: CASSQTYGTGMSEQFF; CDR3 DNA: TGTGCCAGCTCACAAACTTACGGGACAGGGATGAGTGAGCAGTTCTTC
J gene: TRBJ2-5; D gene: TRBD2; clone size: few; V gene: TRBV3-1/TRBV3-2; CDR3 protein: CASSLWGLAGGAPYQETQYF; CDR3 DNA: TGTGCCAGCAGCCTATGGGGACTAGCGGGGGGAGCCCCCTACCAAGAGACCCAGTACTTC
J gene: TRBJ2-5; D gene: TRBD2; clone size: -; V gene: TRBV29-1; CDR3 protein: CSVEVAGVQETQYF; CDR3 DNA: TGCAGCGTTGAGGTAGCGGGGGTCCAAGAGACCCAGTACTTC
J gene: TRBJ1-5; D gene: -; clone size: -; V gene: TRBV6-1; CDR3 protein: CASSELTGQPQHF; CDR3 DNA: TGTGCCAGCAGTGAACTGACAGGTCAGCCCCAGCATTTT
J gene: TRBJ2-3; D gene: TRBD1; clone size: -; V gene: TRBV5-1; CDR3 protein: CASSLGDRGHDTQYF; CDR3 DNA: TGCGCCAGCAGCTTGGGGGACAGGGGGCATGATACGCAGTATTTT
J gene: TRBJ2-1; D gene: TRBD2; clone size: once; V gene: TRBV11-2; CDR3 protein: CASSGGSNEQFF; CDR3 DNA: TGTGCCAGCAGCGGCGGGAGCAATGAGCAGTTCTTC
J gene: TRBJ2-1; D gene: -; clone size: -; V gene: TRBV12-3/TRBV12-4; CDR3 protein: CASSLSQGIEQFF; CDR3 DNA: TGTGCCAGCAGTTTGAGCCAGGGGATTGAGCAGTTCTTC
J gene: TRBJ2-5; D gene: TRBD1; clone size: once; V gene: TRBV27; CDR3 protein: CASSPGTGRETQYF; CDR3 DNA: TGTGCCAGCAGTCCGGGGACAGGGAGAGAGACCCAGTACTTC
J gene: TRBJ1-1; D gene: -; clone size: -; V gene: TRBV6-5; CDR3 protein: CASKRGSNTEAFF; CDR3 DNA: TGTGCCAGCAAAAGGGGGTCGAACACTGAAGCTTTCTTT
J gene: TRBJ1-2; D gene: -; clone size: -; V gene: TRBV6-5; CDR3 protein: CASSYSIRPGLYGYTF; CDR3 DNA: TGTGCCAGCAGTTACTCGATACGGCCAGGACTCTATGGCTACACCTTC
J gene: TRBJ1-6; D gene: TRBD1; clone size: once; V gene: TRBV9; CDR3 protein: CASSAGQDNSPLHF; CDR3 DNA: TGTGCCAGCAGCGCGGGACAGGATAATTCACCCCTCCACTTT
J gene: TRBJ2-1; D gene: -; clone size: -; V gene: TRBV19; CDR3 protein: CASSIGGRALNEQFF; CDR3 DNA: TGTGCCAGTAGTATCGGTGGTCGCGCGTTAAATGAGCAGTTCTTC
J gene: TRBJ2-7; D gene: TRBD2; clone size: -; V gene: TRBV20-1; CDR3 protein: CASGTYEQYF; CDR3 DNA: TGTGCTAGCGGCACCTACGAGCAGTACTTC
J gene: TRBJ1-1; D gene: -; clone size: once; V gene: TRBV7-9; CDR3 protein: CASSPRGNTEAFF; CDR3 DNA: TGTGCCAGCAGTCCTCGCGGGAACACTGAAGCTTTCTTT
J gene: TRBJ1-1; D gene: -; clone size: -; V gene: TRBV30; CDR3 protein: CAWGGVVNTEAFF; CDR3 DNA: TGTGCCTGGGGGGGAGTTGTGAACACTGAAGCTTTCTTT
J gene: TRBJ1-4; D gene: -; clone size: -; V gene: TRBV24-1; CDR3 protein: CATSDSVGATNEKLFF; CDR3 DNA: TGTGCCACCAGTGATTCGGTGGGGGCAACTAATGAAAAACTGTTTTTT
J gene: TRBJ1-2; D gene: -; clone size: -; V gene: TRBV5-4; CDR3 protein: CASSRALEPSGYTF; CDR3 DNA: TGTGCCAGCAGCCGGGCCCTCGAACCCAGTGGCTACACCTTC
J gene: TRBJ2-2; D gene: -; clone size: -; V gene: TRBV5-4; CDR3 protein: CASSPNGQTGELFF; CDR3 DNA: TGTGCCAGCAGCCCGAACGGTCAGACCGGGGAGCTGTTTTTT
J gene: TRBJ1-5; D gene: TRBD1; clone size: few; V gene: TRBV28; CDR3 protein: CASSSSPRDRGPYSNQPQHF; CDR3 DNA: TGTGCCAGCAGTTCATCTCCGAGAGACAGGGGCCCGTATAGCAATCAGCCCCAGCATTTT
J gene: TRBJ2-5; D gene: -; clone size: -; V gene: TRBV28; CDR3 protein: CASKAGLSETQYF; CDR3 DNA: TGTGCCAGCAAGGCGGGCCTCTCAGAGACCCAGTACTTC
J gene: TRBJ1-1; D gene: TRBD1; clone size: -; V gene: TRBV4-1; CDR3 protein: CASSHMAGGQGNTEAFF; CDR3 DNA: TGCGCCAGCAGCCATATGGCGGGCGGACAGGGGAACACTGAAGCTTTCTTT
J gene: TRBJ1-3; D gene: -; clone size: few; V gene: TRBV5-1; CDR3 protein: CASSLGSAGAFSGNTIYF; CDR3 DNA: TGCGCCAGCAGCTTGGGGTCAGCAGGGGCCTTCTCTGGAAACACCATATATTTT